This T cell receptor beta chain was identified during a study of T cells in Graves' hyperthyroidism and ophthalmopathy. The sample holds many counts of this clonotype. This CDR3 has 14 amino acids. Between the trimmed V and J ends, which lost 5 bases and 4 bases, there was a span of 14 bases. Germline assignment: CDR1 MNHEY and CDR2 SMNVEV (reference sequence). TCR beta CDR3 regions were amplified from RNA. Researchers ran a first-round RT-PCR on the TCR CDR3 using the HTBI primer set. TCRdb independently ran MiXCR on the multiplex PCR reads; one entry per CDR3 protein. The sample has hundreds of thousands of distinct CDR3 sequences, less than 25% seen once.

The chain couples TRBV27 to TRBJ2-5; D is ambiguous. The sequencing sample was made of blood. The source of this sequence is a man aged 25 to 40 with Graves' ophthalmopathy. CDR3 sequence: CASSSLLAAETQYF. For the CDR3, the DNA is TGTGCCAGCAGTAGCCTTCTTGCGGCAGAGACCCAGTACTTC.